This T cell receptor beta chain is drawn from a study of cytomegalovirus exposure and HLA in healthy donors. Notes on the study in general: Sequencing likely generated an artifact that appeared as a cluster of highly shared sequence variants. A later analysis linked a missense DCLRE1C variant to TCR beta V- and J-gene trimming. For most TCR beta V segments, an earlier analysis put the productive rate at about 87% or about 30% of the time.

A multiplex PCR was run with 60 Vbeta primers and 13 Jbeta primers. The assay was immunoSEQ multiplex PCR, and TCRdb's table has in-frame clones only and misses some. Of around 110,000 clones listed, approximately 80% were seen once; the top ten hold 3.5% to 4.5%. CDR1 is SGHNT and CDR2 is YYREEE in the germline V gene (reference sequence). This CDR3 has 15 residues. V was clipped by 3 bases and J by 0 bases; unmatched bases: 3. Notes on this clone: Its antigen remains unknown.

All the people who gave samples were healthy bone marrow donors. This chain connects TRBV5-4 to TRBJ2-3; 8 bases are shared with TRBD2. This receptor was taken from a man under 40 in good health and CMV-seropositive. The sample was PBMCs. The CDR3 protein is CASSSQRGSTDTQYF. CDR3 nucleotide sequence: TGTGCCAGCAGCTCTCAGCGGGGGAGCACAGATACGCAGTATTTT.